The entry below gives a single T cell receptor (beta chain) sequence along with its context. What it binds is not known. The CD4+ fraction was divided into a CD45RA+ naive subset and a CD45RA-negative memory subset. This sample was taken from a study of shared clonotypes between healthy human individuals. Study results and limitations: The study found roughly 5% of naive CD4 clonotypes shared across a handful of donors.

Trimming removed 0 bases from V and 4 bases from J, with 13 bases in between. The length of the CDR3 is 15 residues. Per the germline V gene, CDR1 is SGHRS and CDR2 is YFSETQ. Some 30,000 T cell genomes, or roughly 200 ng DNA, went into the sorted-subset replicate PCRs. Repertoires were generated with immunoSEQ multiplex PCR, while TCRdb's copy carries only in-frame clones and drops some. The data contain a few million clones, approximately 93% of them singletons. The chain recombines TRBV5-1 with TRBJ1-1; D is perhaps TRBD1 (6 bases). The TCR sequence derives from a man aged 18-30 years in good health. Some clones in this sample may be carry-over from other donors' samples. Specimen: naive CD4+ T cells from PBMCs. Subset here: CD45RA+ positively selected. CDR3 DNA: TGCGCCAGCAGCTTGGCCGGGGGCGGCGTCACTGAAGCTTTCTTT. It is translated as CASSLAGGGVTEAFF.